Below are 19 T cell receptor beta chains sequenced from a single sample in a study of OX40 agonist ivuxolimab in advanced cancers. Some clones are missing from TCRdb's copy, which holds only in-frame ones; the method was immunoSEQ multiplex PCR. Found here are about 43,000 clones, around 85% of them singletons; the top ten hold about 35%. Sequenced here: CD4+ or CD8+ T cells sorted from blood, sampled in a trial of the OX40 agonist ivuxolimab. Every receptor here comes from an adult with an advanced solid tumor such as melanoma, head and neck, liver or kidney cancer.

CDR3 nucleotides: TGCAGTGTGGACAGAGGAGGGACCCAGTACTTC. As protein: CSVDRGGTQYF. The rearrangement joins TRBV20-1 to TRBJ2-5, with D possibly TRBD1 on 6 matching bases. CDR3 length equals 11 residues. With 7 bases removed from V and 7 bases from J, the gap between germline ends came to 13 bases. Germline values: CDR1 DFQATT, CDR2 SNEGSKA (reference sequence).

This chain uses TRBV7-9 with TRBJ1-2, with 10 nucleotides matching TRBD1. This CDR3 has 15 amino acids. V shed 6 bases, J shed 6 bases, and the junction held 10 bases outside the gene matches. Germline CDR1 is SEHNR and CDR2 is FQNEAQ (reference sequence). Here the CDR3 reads CASSPERTGGNGYTF. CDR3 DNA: TGTGCCAGCAGTCCCGAACGGACAGGGGGAAATGGCTACACCTTC.

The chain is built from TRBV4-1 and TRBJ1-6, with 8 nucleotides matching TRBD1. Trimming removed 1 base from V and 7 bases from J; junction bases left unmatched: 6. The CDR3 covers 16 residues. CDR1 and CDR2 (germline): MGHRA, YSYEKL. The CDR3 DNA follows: TGCGCCAGCAGCCAAGCCCCGACAGGGGTGAATTCACCCCTCCACTTT. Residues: CASSQAPTGVNSPLHF.

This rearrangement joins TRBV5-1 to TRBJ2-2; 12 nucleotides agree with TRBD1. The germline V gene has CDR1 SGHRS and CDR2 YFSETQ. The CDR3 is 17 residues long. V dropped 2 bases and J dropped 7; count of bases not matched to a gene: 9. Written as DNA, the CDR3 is TGCGCCAGCAGCTTCTCCGGGACAGGGGGCGATATCGGGGAGCTGTTTTTT. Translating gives CASSFSGTGGDIGELFF.

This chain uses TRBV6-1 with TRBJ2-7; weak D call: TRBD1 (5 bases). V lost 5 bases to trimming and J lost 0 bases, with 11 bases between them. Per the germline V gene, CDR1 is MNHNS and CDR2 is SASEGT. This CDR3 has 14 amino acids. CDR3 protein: CASSFDSISYEQYF. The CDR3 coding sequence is TGTGCCAGCAGTTTTGACAGCATCTCCTACGAGCAGTACTTC.

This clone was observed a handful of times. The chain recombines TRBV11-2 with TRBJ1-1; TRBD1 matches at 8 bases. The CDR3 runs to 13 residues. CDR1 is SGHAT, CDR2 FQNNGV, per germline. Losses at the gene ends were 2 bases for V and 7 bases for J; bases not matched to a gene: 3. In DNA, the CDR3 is TGTGCCAGCAGCTTACCACAGGGGGGTGAAGCTTTCTTT. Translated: CASSLPQGGEAFF.

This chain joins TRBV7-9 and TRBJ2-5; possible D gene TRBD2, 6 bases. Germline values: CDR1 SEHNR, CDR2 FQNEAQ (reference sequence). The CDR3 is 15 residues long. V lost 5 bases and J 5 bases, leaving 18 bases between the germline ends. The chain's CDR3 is CASSGRDSLGETQYF. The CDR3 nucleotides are TGTGCCAGCAGCGGAAGGGACTCCCTGGGGGAGACCCAGTACTTC.

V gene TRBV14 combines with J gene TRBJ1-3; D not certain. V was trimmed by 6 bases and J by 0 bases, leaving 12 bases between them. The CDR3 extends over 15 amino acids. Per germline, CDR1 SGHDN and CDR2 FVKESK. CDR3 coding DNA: TGTGCCAGCAGGAATGGACGGTACTCTGGAAACACCATATATTTT. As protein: CASRNGRYSGNTIYF.

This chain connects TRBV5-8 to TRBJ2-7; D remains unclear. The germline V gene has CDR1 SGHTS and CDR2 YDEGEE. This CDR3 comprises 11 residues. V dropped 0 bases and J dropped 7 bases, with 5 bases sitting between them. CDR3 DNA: TGTGCCAGCAGCTTGGTAGGGGAGCAGTACTTC. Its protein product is CASSLVGEQYF.

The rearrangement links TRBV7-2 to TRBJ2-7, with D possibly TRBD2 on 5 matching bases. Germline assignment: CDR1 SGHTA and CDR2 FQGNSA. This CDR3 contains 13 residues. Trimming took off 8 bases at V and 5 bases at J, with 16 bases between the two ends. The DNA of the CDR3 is TGTGCCAGCGGCGTGGAGGCCTGGGACGAGCAGTACTTC. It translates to CASGVEAWDEQYF.

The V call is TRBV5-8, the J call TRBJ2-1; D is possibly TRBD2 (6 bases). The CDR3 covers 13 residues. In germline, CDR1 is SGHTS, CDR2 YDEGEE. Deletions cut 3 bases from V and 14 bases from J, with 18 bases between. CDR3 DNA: TGTGCCAGCAGCTCCCGGGACTCAGGACGGGAGTTCTTC. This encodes CASSSRDSGREFF.

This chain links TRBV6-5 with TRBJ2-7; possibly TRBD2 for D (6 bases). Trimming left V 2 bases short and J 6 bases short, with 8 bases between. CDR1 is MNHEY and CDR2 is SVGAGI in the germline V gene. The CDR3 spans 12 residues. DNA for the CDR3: TGTGCCAGCAGTTACCCGCGGGGCGAGCAGTACTTC. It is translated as CASSYPRGEQYF.

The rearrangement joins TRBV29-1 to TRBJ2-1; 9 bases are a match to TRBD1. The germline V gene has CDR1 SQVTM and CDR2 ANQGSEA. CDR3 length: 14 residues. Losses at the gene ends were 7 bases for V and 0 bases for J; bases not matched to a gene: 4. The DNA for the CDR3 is TGCAGCGCCCGGGGACAGGGCTCCTACAATGAGCAGTTCTTC. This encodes CSARGQGSYNEQFF.

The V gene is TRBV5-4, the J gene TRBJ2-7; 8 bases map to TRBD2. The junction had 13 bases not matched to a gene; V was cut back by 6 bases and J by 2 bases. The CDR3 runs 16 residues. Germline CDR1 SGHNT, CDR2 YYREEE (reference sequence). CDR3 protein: CASTHGGGTDAYEQYF. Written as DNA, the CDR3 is TGTGCCAGCACCCACGGGGGGGGGACTGACGCCTACGAGCAGTACTTC.

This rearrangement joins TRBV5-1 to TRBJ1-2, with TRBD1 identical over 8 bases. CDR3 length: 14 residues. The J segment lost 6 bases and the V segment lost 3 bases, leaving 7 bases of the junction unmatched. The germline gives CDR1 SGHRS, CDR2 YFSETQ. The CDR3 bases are TGCGCCAGCAGCTCGGGACAGGAGGGGGATGGCTACACCTTC. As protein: CASSSGQEGDGYTF.

The CDR3 loop reads CASSSRSGEEETQYF. For the CDR3, the DNA is TGCGCCAGCAGCTCTCGTAGCGGGGAGGAAGAGACCCAGTACTTC. The gene calls are TRBV5-1 and TRBJ2-5; 8 positions match TRBD2. CDR1 SGHRS and CDR2 YFSETQ come from the germline V gene. V dropped 3 bases and J dropped 3; count of bases not matched to a gene: 7. CDR3 length equals 15 residues.

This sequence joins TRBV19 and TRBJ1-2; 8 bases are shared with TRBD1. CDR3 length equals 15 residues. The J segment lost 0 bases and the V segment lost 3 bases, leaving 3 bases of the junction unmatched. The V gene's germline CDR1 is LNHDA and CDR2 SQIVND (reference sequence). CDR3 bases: TGTGCCAGTAGTATTCCGGACAGGGCTAACTATGGCTACACCTTC. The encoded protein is CASSIPDRANYGYTF.

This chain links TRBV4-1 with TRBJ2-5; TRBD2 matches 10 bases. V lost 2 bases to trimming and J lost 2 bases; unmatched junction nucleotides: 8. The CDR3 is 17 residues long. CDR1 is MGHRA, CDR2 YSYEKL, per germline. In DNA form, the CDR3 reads TGCGCCAGCAGCCAATCGATGCCGGGACTAGCGCAAGAGACCCAGTACTTC. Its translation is CASSQSMPGLAQETQYF.

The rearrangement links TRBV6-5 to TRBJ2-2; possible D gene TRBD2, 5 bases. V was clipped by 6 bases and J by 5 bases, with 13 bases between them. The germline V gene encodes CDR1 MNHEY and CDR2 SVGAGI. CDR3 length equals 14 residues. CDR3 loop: CASRRPSGTGELFF. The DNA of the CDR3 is TGTGCCAGCAGGCGGCCCTCGGGGACCGGGGAGCTGTTTTTT.